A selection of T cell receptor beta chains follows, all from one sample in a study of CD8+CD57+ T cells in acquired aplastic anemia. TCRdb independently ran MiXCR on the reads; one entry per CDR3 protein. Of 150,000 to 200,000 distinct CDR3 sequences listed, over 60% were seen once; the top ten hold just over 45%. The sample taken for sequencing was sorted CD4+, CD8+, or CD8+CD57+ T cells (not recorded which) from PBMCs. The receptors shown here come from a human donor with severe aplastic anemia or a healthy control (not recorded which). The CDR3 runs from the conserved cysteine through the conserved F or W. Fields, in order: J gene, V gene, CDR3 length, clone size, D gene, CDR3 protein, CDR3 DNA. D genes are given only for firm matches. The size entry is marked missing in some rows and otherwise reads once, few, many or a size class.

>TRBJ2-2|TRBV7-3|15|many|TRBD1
CASSRQGPGTGELFF
TGTGCCAGCAGCCGACAGGGCCCTGGGACCGGGGAGCTGTTTTTT
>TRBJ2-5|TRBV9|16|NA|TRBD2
CASSVGLTAGGETQYF
TGTGCCAGCAGCGTAGGCTTAACGGCGGGAGGAGAGACCCAGTACTTC
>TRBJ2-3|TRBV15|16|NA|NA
CATSRKTRASTDTQYF
TGTGCCACCAGCAGAAAAACAAGGGCTAGCACAGATACGCAGTATTTT
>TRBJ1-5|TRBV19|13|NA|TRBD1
CASSGQGSQPQHF
TGTGCCAGCTCCGGACAGGGTAGTCAGCCCCAGCATTTT
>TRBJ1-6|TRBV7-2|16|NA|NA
CASSLVGQGGNSPLHF
TGTGCCAGCAGCTTAGTAGGCCAGGGTGGTAATTCACCCCTCCACTTT
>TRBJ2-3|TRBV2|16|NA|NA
CASSDQGVGVADTQYF
TGTGCCAGCTCAGATCAAGGGGTTGGGGTGGCAGATACGCAGTATTTT
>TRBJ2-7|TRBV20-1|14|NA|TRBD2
CSAELGGATYEQYF
TGCAGTGCAGAATTGGGAGGGGCCACCTACGAGCAGTACTTC
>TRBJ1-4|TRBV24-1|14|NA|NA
CATIGPKCSEKLFF
TGTGCCACCATCGGACCCAAATGTAGTGAAAAACTGTTTTTT
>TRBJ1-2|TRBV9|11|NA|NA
CASSVGEGYTF
TGTGCCAGCAGCGTAGGGGAGGGCTACACCTTC
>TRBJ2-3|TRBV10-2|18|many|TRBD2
CASSEPGLAGGNTDTQYF
TGCGCCAGCAGTGAACCTGGACTAGCGGGGGGAAACACAGATACGCAGTATTTT
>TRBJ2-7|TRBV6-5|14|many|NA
CASSYSMAKYEQYF
TGTGCCAGCAGTTACTCGATGGCTAAGTACGAGCAGTACTTC
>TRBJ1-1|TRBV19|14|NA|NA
CASRTRTANTEAFF
TGTGCCAGCAGAACCCGGACAGCGAACACTGAAGCTTTCTTT
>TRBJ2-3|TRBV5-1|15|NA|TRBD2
CASSLRTSSTDTQYF
TGTGCCAGCAGCTTAAGGACTAGCAGCACAGATACGCAGTATTTT
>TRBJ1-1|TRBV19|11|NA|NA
CASSRVTEAFF
TGTGCCAGTAGTAGGGTTACTGAAGCTTTCTTT
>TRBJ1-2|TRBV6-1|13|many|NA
CATLPLSNYGYTF
TGTGCCACCCTACCTTTATCTAACTATGGCTACACCTTC
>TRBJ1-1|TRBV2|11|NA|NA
CASSEVREAFF
TGTGCCAGCAGTGAGGTACGAGAAGCTTTCTTT
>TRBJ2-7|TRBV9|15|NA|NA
CASSVDSFSSYKQYF
TGTGCCAGCAGCGTAGACAGTTTTAGCTCCTACAAGCAGTACTTC
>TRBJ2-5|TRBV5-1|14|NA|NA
CASSLQHLGETQYF
TGCGCCAGCAGCTTGCAGCACCTCGGGGAGACCCAGTACTTC